These 16 T cell receptor beta chains came from one sample sequenced in a study of regulatory T cells in long-lasting Graves disease. This sample's time point: persistent/refractory GD, antithyroid drugs over 5 years with positive TRAb. There was RNA extracted from PBMCs, and the TCR library was made from it. According to the study, TCR beta libraries were built with iRepertoire HTBI primers and CDR3-region Arm-PCR. TCRdb re-derived calls from the multiplex PCR reads in MiXCR, one entry per CDR3 protein. This repertoire shows approximately 440,000 distinct CDR3 sequences, about a quarter found once; its top ten account for about 26%. The source material was peripheral blood mononuclear cells (PBMCs), sampled when the disease was refractory, from a patient treated with antithyroid drugs. These receptors all come from a female donor with Graves disease.

This clonotype has a single count. The rearrangement uses TRBV6-1 and TRBJ1-2, with D perhaps matching TRBD1 (5 bases). There are 13 residues in the CDR3. CDR1 is MNHNS, CDR2 SASEGT, per germline. Trimming removed 6 bases from V and 4 bases from J, with 12 bases in between. The CDR3 sequence is CASSVGVIYGYTF. CDR3 DNA: TGTGCCAGCAGCGTAGGGGTGATCTATGGCTACACCTTC.

This clonotype was observed at least ten times. The chain employs TRBV3-1 and TRBJ2-5; the D gene is possibly TRBD2 (5 bases). CDR1 LGHDT and CDR2 YNNKEL come from the germline V gene (reference sequence). The length of the CDR3 is 13 residues. Trimming shortened V by 6 bases and J by 5 bases, and 13 bases separated the two germline ends. This CDR3 reads CASSPDGEETQYF. The CDR3 DNA sequence: TGTGCCAGCAGTCCCGACGGGGAGGAGACCCAGTACTTC.

The chain carries TRBV6-1 and TRBJ2-7; D might be TRBD2 (5 bases). Trimming removed 5 bases from V and 4 bases from J, with 18 bases in between. Germline CDR1 MNHNS, CDR2 SASEGT. CDR3 length: 15 residues. CDR3 amino acids: CASSPGLDQIYEQYF. The CDR3 coding sequence is TGTGCCAGCAGTCCCGGACTGGATCAGATATACGAGCAGTACTTC.

This chain uses TRBV24-1 with TRBJ1-5; weak D call: TRBD1 (5 bases). The CDR3 is 17 amino acids. The germline V and J ends were trimmed by 3 bases and 7 bases, with 21 bases remaining between them. Germline CDR1 and CDR2: KGHDR and SFDVKD. CDR3 sequence: CATSDITIHGAGQPQHF. The CDR3 bases are TGTGCCACCAGTGATATCACGATTCATGGGGCAGGCCAGCCCCAGCATTTT.

The J gene is TRBJ1-4, the V gene TRBV19; the D gene is possibly TRBD1 (5 bases). V was trimmed by 5 bases and J by 8 bases, leaving 12 bases between them. This CDR3 has 13 residues. Germline CDR1 reads LNHDA; CDR2 reads SQIVND (reference sequence). In DNA form, the CDR3 reads TGTGCCAGTAGTCCACAGGCACCCGAAAAACTGTTTTTT. Residues: CASSPQAPEKLFF. Looking up the rest from reference TRBV19 and TRBJ1-4 gives the full variable domain: DGGITQSPKYLFRKEGQNVTLSCEQNLNHDAMYWYRQDPGQGLRLIYYSQIVNDFQKGDIAEGYSVSREKKESFPLTVTSAQKNPTAFYLCASSPQAPEKLFFGSGTQLSVL.

This clonotype has a handful of counts. The chain has TRBV5-1 and TRBJ1-1; D gene uncertain. From germline, CDR1 is SGHRS and CDR2 YFSETQ. V gave up 5 bases and J gave up 0 bases, with 8 bases separating them. The CDR3 length is 13 residues. DNA of the CDR3: TGCGCCAGCAGGAGCATTCTGAACACTGAAGCTTTCTTT. Protein: CASRSILNTEAFF.

This clonotype was seen at least ten times. The J gene is TRBJ2-2, the V gene TRBV28; D uncertain. Germline CDR1 and CDR2: MDHEN and SYDVKM. There are 15 residues in the CDR3. V gave up 8 bases and J gave up 0 bases, with 13 bases separating them. CDR3 region: CASAGRWTNTGELFF. DNA of the CDR3: TGTGCCAGCGCCGGACGGTGGACGAACACCGGGGAGCTGTTTTTT.

In this sample, this clonotype turned up a few times. This chain connects TRBV2 to TRBJ2-5, with 9 bases matching TRBD1. Trimming took 7 bases from V and 5 from J; bases not matched to a gene: 5. The CDR3 sequence is 13 residues long. Germline values: CDR1 SNHLY, CDR2 FYNNEI. In nucleotides, the CDR3 is TGTGCCAGCAAACCAGGGACAGGGGAGACCCAGTACTTC. Its translation is CASKPGTGETQYF.

This clonotype has a count of ten or more. V is TRBV2 and J is TRBJ2-6, with D hard to call. The CDR3 totals 15 residues. CDR1 is SNHLY and CDR2 is FYNNEI in the germline V gene. The ends were cut back, 4 bases at V and 0 bases at J, with 7 bases in the middle. CDR3 loop: CASSAAHSGANVLTF. The CDR3 bases are TGTGCCAGCAGTGCGGCGCACTCTGGGGCCAACGTCCTGACTTTC.

The table lists this clonotype with a few counts. The CDR3 region has the DNA TGTGCCAGCACCCCCCTCTATGGAAACACCATATATTTT. It codes for CASTPLYGNTIYF. The chain combines TRBV6-1 with TRBJ1-3, with D unresolved. The CDR3 totals 13 residues. Germline CDR1 reads MNHNS; CDR2 reads SASEGT. Trimming stripped 7 bases from V and 3 bases from J, with 10 bases between.

This clonotype has just a few counts. V is TRBV5-8 and J is TRBJ1-2, with D maybe TRBD1 (5 bases). The CDR3 runs 13 residues. V was shortened by 4 bases and J by 7 bases, with 14 bases between the two germline ends. CDR1 and CDR2 (germline): SGHTS, YDEGEE. CDR3 sequence: CASSGTGKLGYTF. CDR3 DNA sequence: TGTGCCAGCAGCGGAACAGGAAAACTTGGCTACACCTTC. Full variable domain (outside the CDR3, taken from reference TRBV5-8 and TRBJ1-2): EAGVTQSPTHLIKTRGQQATLRCSPISGHTSVYWYQQALGLGLQFLLWYDEGEERNRGNFPPRFSGRQFPNYSSELNVNALELEDSALYLCASSGTGKLGYTFGSGTRLTVV.

This clonotype was counted at least ten times. V gene TRBV18 combines with J gene TRBJ2-5, with a tentative D call TRBD2 (5 bases). The CDR3 is 14 amino acids. Trimming stripped 0 bases from V and 4 bases from J, with 9 bases between. Germline V CDR1 and CDR2: KGHSH, LQKENI. CDR3 sequence: CASSPPEVPETQYF. CDR3 DNA sequence: TGTGCCAGCTCACCACCGGAGGTACCAGAGACCCAGTACTTC.

Ten or more counts support this clonotype. The chain employs TRBV28 and TRBJ2-7, with 11 positions matching TRBD2. CDR1 is MDHEN, CDR2 SYDVKM, per germline. This CDR3 contains 16 residues. The junction had 14 bases not matched to a gene; V was cut back by 7 bases and J by 6 bases. This CDR3 reads CASTLSPSGRRAEQYF. The CDR3 nucleotides are TGTGCCAGCACCCTCTCCCCTAGCGGGAGGCGTGCCGAGCAGTACTTC.

This rearrangement joins TRBV27 to TRBJ1-5; D may be TRBD1 (6 bases). This CDR3 is built from 17 residues. Germline CDR1 reads MNHEY; CDR2 reads SMNVEV (reference sequence). The V and J ends lost 4 bases and 2 bases respectively, with 18 bases between them. The CDR3 DNA reads as TGTGCCAGCAGTTCCGTGGCGGGGGCGCAAGGCAATCAGCCCCAGCATTTT. Amino acid sequence: CASSSVAGAQGNQPQHF.

This clonotype was detected ten times or more. This chain uses TRBV7-2 with TRBJ1-1, with D perhaps TRBD1 (6 bases). CDR1 and CDR2 (germline): SGHTA, FQGNSA. The CDR3 runs to 13 residues. V was clipped by 6 bases and J by 1 base, with 9 bases between them. The chain's CDR3 is CASSSTGNTEAFF. The CDR3 DNA reads as TGTGCCAGCAGTTCGACAGGGAACACTGAAGCTTTCTTT.

This clonotype was counted many times. This chain connects TRBV7-2 to TRBJ1-1; D is uncertain. Trimming cost V 5 bases and J 8 bases, with 12 bases left between them. This CDR3 contains 12 residues. Germline CDR1 reads SGHTA; CDR2 reads FQGNSA. CDR3 region: CASSGLAVEAFF. DNA for the CDR3: TGTGCCAGCAGCGGATTAGCTGTGGAAGCTTTCTTT.